A selection of T cell receptor beta chains follows, all from one sample in a study of T-cell memory formation after mild COVID-19. TCRdb used MiXCR to reprocess the 5' RACE reads, holding one entry per CDR3 protein. Of about 190,000 distinct CDR3 sequences listed, 27% were seen once; the top ten hold about an eighth. Sequencing was done on a sample of PBMCs or a T cell subset sorted from them (not recorded which). The origin of the receptors is an adult woman who had mild COVID-19 (a few samples of this study predate the infection). Cell type and time point are not known. The CDR3 runs from the conserved cysteine through the conserved F or W. D genes are given only for firm matches. The size field is filled for only some rows; it gives once, few, many or a size class.

>TRBJ2-1|NA|few|TRBV10-3
TGTGCCATCAGTGACCGCGACTACAATGAGCAGTTCTTC
CAISDRDYNEQFF
>TRBJ2-7|TRBD1|NA|TRBV6-6
TGTGCCAGCAGTGGGACAGGGGGCGCCTCCTACGAGCAGTACTTC
CASSGTGGASYEQYF
>TRBJ2-1|TRBD2|NA|TRBV5-1
TGCGCCAGCAGCTTGGTTCTAGCGGGGGGTGAGCAGTTCTTC
CASSLVLAGGEQFF
>TRBJ2-3|TRBD2|few|TRBV12-3/TRBV12-4
TGTGCCAGCGGCTCAGAGGGACTAGTATCCCACACAGATACGCAGTATTTT
CASGSEGLVSHTDTQYF
>TRBJ2-7|TRBD1|NA|TRBV10-3
TGTGCCATCTCCGGGACAGGGGTCGACGAGCAGTACTTC
CAISGTGVDEQYF
>TRBJ2-1|NA|few|TRBV20-1
TGCAGTTCTCAACGGCGTGGGGTTACTAATGAGCAGTTCTTC
CSSQRRGVTNEQFF
>TRBJ1-5|NA|few|TRBV28
TGTGCCAGCAGTTCCAGGGGTTATAGCAATCAGCCCCAGCATTTT
CASSSRGYSNQPQHF
>TRBJ2-2|NA|NA|TRBV29-1
TGCAGCGTTTTCGGCTCCGGGGAGCTGTTTTTT
CSVFGSGELFF
>TRBJ2-3|NA|NA|TRBV6-5
TGTGCCAGCAGTTACTCGCTAGAGTGGCGCGCAGATACGCAGTATTTT
CASSYSLEWRADTQYF
>TRBJ1-6|TRBD1|NA|TRBV4-1
TGCGCCAGCAGCTACCGGGACAGGGTCCGCAATTCACCCCTCCACTTT
CASSYRDRVRNSPLHF
>TRBJ1-1|TRBD1|NA|TRBV7-9
TGTGCCAGCAGGGGACAGGGGGCGAGAGAAACTGAAGCTTTCTTT
CASRGQGARETEAFF
>TRBJ2-3|NA|NA|TRBV19
TGTGCCAGTAGTACCCTGGACCGCGACACAGATACGCAGTATTTT
CASSTLDRDTDTQYF
>TRBJ2-7|NA|NA|TRBV2
TGTGCCAGAAAAAGAGTAGGAGTCTCCTACGAGCAGTACTTC
CARKRVGVSYEQYF
>TRBJ1-1|NA|many|TRBV4-1
TGCGCCAGCAGCCAGAACAGCAGGGTCACTGAAGCTTTCTTT
CASSQNSRVTEAFF
>TRBJ2-3|NA|many|TRBV7-2
TGTGCCAGCAGCTTTCACCCGGGTACGCAGTATTTT
CASSFHPGTQYF
>TRBJ2-7|TRBD1|few|TRBV25-1
TGTGCCAGCAGTGAATGGCAAAGCCGACAGGGCTCCTACGAGCAGTACTTC
CASSEWQSRQGSYEQYF
>TRBJ2-7|TRBD2|NA|TRBV18
TGTGCCAGCTCACCACAGGGACTAGCGTGGGAGCAGTACTTC
CASSPQGLAWEQYF
>TRBJ1-1|NA|NA|TRBV20-1
TGCAGTGCTAGGATGGGGCCTGTGAACACTGAAGCTTTCTTT
CSARMGPVNTEAFF
>TRBJ2-1|NA|few|TRBV5-1
TGCGCCAGCAGCTCAGGGGTACTCGCGACAGGAGCCTACAATGAGCAGTTCTTC
CASSSGVLATGAYNEQFF
>TRBJ2-1|NA|NA|TRBV15
TGTGCCACCAGCATGGGACACGGAGTGCAGTTCTTC
CATSMGHGVQFF
>TRBJ2-2|NA|NA|TRBV24-1
TGTGCCACCAGTGAAGAGGGAAACACCGGGGAGCTGTTTTTT
CATSEEGNTGELFF
>TRBJ2-1|NA|few|TRBV9
TGTGCCAGCAGCTCAGCATCTGGGGCGAATGAGCAGTTCTTC
CASSSASGANEQFF
>TRBJ2-5|NA|few|TRBV5-4
TGTGCCAGCATTATAGGGGGTAAAGGACAAGAGACCCAGTACTTC
CASIIGGKGQETQYF
>TRBJ2-1|TRBD2|few|TRBV9
TGTGCCAGCAGCGAGGGACTAGCGGGAGCATACAATGAGCAGTTCTTC
CASSEGLAGAYNEQFF
>TRBJ1-2|TRBD1|few|TRBV20-1
TGCAGTGCCAGGCCCCCGACAGGGGCGAACTATGGCTACACCTTC
CSARPPTGANYGYTF
>TRBJ2-7|NA|NA|TRBV7-2
TGTGCCAGCAGCCGCGAAACTAGCTCCCCCTACGAGCAGTACTTC
CASSRETSSPYEQYF
>TRBJ2-5|TRBD2|few|TRBV20-1
TGCAGTGCTACCGATCTAGCGGTCATGAAGACCCAGTACTTC
CSATDLAVMKTQYF
>TRBJ1-2|TRBD1|few|TRBV5-1
TGCGCCAGCAGCCAGACAGGGACCTACTATGGCTACACCTTC
CASSQTGTYYGYTF
>TRBJ2-3|NA|NA|TRBV20-1
TGCAGTGCTAGAGAAACTTGGACAGATACGCAGTATTTT
CSARETWTDTQYF
>TRBJ2-3|TRBD1|few|TRBV6-1
TGTGCCAGCCGTCCCGGGACAGGGTATGGGACAGATACGCAGTATTTT
CASRPGTGYGTDTQYF
>TRBJ2-1|TRBD2|NA|TRBV5-1
TGCGCCAGCAGCTTGCTGACTAGCGGGATGGATGAGCAGTTCTTC
CASSLLTSGMDEQFF
>TRBJ2-7|TRBD1|few|TRBV12-3/TRBV12-4
TGTGCCAGCAGGGGGACAGCGCATTTACTCGAGCAGTACTTC
CASRGTAHLLEQYF
>TRBJ1-1|NA|NA|TRBV20-1
TGCAGTGCTAGAGACATCACCCGGAACACTGAAGCTTTCTTT
CSARDITRNTEAFF
>TRBJ1-2|NA|few|TRBV29-1
TGCAGCGTTGAGGAACTAGGAGCATTCGACTACACCTTC
CSVEELGAFDYTF
>TRBJ2-1|TRBD2|few|TRBV28
TGTGCCAGCAGTTTTAGCGGGAGGGCCCACAATGAGCAGTTCTTC
CASSFSGRAHNEQFF
>TRBJ2-3|TRBD2|NA|TRBV7-6
TGTGCCAGCAGCTCGGCCCAGGGACTAGCGGGGGGCACAGATACGCAGTATTTT
CASSSAQGLAGGTDTQYF
>TRBJ2-7|NA|few|TRBV2
TGTGCCAGCAATGCGGACTCCTACGAGCAGTACTTC
CASNADSYEQYF
>TRBJ2-1|NA|NA|TRBV7-9
TGTGCCAGCAGCTTAGAACTATTCAATGAGCAGTTCTTC
CASSLELFNEQFF
>TRBJ2-7|NA|few|TRBV4-1
TGCGCCAGCAGCCAAGGGAGTGGGAGGTACGAGCAGTACTTC
CASSQGSGRYEQYF
>TRBJ1-2|NA|few|TRBV6-2/TRBV6-3
TGTGCCAGCGGACGGGAGGTTAACTATGGCTACACCTTC
CASGREVNYGYTF
>TRBJ2-7|TRBD2|NA|TRBV9
TGTGCCAGCAGCGTGGCTAGCGGAGATACTTACGAGCAGTACTTC
CASSVASGDTYEQYF
>TRBJ2-5|TRBD2|NA|TRBV28
TGTGCCAGCAGTTTGTCCTTGCCGGGAGGTCGGGGGAGTTGGGAAGAGACCCAGTACTTC
CASSLSLPGGRGSWEETQYF
>TRBJ2-7|TRBD1|NA|TRBV19
TGTGCCAGTAGTAGACAGGGGGCAGGGTTTGCCTACGAGCAGTACTTC
CASSRQGAGFAYEQYF
>TRBJ2-3|NA|NA|TRBV24-1
TGTGCCACCAGTGATCCCCTTAGGCCAGATACGCAGTATTTT
CATSDPLRPDTQYF
>TRBJ1-1|TRBD1|NA|TRBV5-1
TGCGCCAGCAGCACGGGAACAGGGGCCACTGAAGCTTTCTTT
CASSTGTGATEAFF
>TRBJ2-5|NA|NA|TRBV29-1
TGCAGCGTTGGTTATGGTTTACAAGAGACCCAGTACTTC
CSVGYGLQETQYF
>TRBJ2-3|NA|NA|TRBV10-3
TGTGCCATCAGTCTACAAGGGGTCACAGATACGCAGTATTTT
CAISLQGVTDTQYF
>TRBJ2-3|TRBD2|NA|TRBV6-6
TGTGCCAGCAGCCCCCGGCCAGCGGGGGGTACAGATACGCAGTATTTT
CASSPRPAGGTDTQYF
>TRBJ2-4|NA|NA|TRBV6-1
TGTGCCAGCAGTGAATCCCCAACTAGTTTTTCAGCCAAAAACATTCAGTACTTC
CASSESPTSFSAKNIQYF
>TRBJ1-6|TRBD1|NA|TRBV15
TGTGCCACCAGCAGCCTCCTAGGTCCGGGACAGGGGGTCTCCTATAATTCACCCCTCCACTTT
CATSSLLGPGQGVSYNSPLHF
>TRBJ2-1|TRBD2|NA|TRBV11-2
TGTGCCAGCAGCTTCGGGACTAGCGGGTATTTTGAGCAGTTCTTC
CASSFGTSGYFEQFF
>TRBJ1-1|TRBD1|few|TRBV19
TGTGCCAGTAGTATAGCAGGGGGCTACACTGAAGCTTTCTTT
CASSIAGGYTEAFF
>TRBJ2-5|TRBD2|NA|TRBV4-1
TGCGCCAGCAGCCCTTGGGGCGCGGGGGAACTACAAGAGACCCAGTACTTC
CASSPWGAGELQETQYF
>TRBJ2-7|TRBD1|few|TRBV24-1
TGTGCCACCAGTGATACCGGGACAGGGGTCTACGAGCAGTACTTC
CATSDTGTGVYEQYF
>TRBJ2-6|NA|NA|TRBV5-1
TGCGCCAGCAGCCCCCGGTCGACAGACTCTGGGGCCAACGTCCTGACTTTC
CASSPRSTDSGANVLTF
>TRBJ1-2|NA|NA|TRBV9
TGTGCCAGCAGCGCCAATAGTCAGGGCCCCTCTGGCTACACCTTC
CASSANSQGPSGYTF
>TRBJ2-7|NA|once|TRBV10-1
TGCGCCAGCAGGAGCCCCTTTCTAGCGTTGGTTGTTGGTAGGAGCTCCTACGAGCAGTACTTC
CASRSPFLALVVGRSSYEQYF